A single sample gave rise to the 19 T cell receptor beta chains below, sequenced in a study of cytomegalovirus exposure and HLA in healthy donors. Vbeta (60) and Jbeta (13) primers were used in the PCR. The repertoire was sequenced with immunoSEQ multiplex PCR; TCRdb's copy has only in-frame clones and lacks some. Of under 250,000 clones in the sample, over 75% were seen once. The sample was PBMCs. The receptors come from a male donor in good health and CMV-seronegative.

The chain has TRBV5-1 and TRBJ1-2; D is possibly TRBD1 (6 bases). V was trimmed by 3 bases and J by 0 bases, leaving 9 bases between them. Germline V CDR1 and CDR2: SGHRS, YFSETQ. The CDR3 consists of 14 residues. The CDR3 reads CASSSQGSNYGYTF. The CDR3 DNA sequence: TGCGCCAGCAGCTCTCAGGGGTCTAACTATGGCTACACCTTC.

This clone was recorded a few times. The chain is built from TRBV27 and TRBJ2-3, with 7 bases aligning to TRBD1. The germline CDR1 and CDR2 sequences are MNHEY and SMNVEV (reference sequence). CDR3 length: 16 residues. With V trimmed by 5 bases and J by 1 base, 9 bases remained unmatched. Written as DNA, the CDR3 is TGTGCCAGCAGTCCCCAAACAGGGGTGGGCACAGATACGCAGTATTTT. This codes for CASSPQTGVGTDTQYF.

The V call is TRBV11-2, the J call TRBJ2-2; TRBD1 agrees at 8 bases. CDR1 is SGHAT, CDR2 FQNNGV, per germline. The CDR3 sequence is 15 residues long. Unmatched junction bases numbered 8, after V lost 4 bases and J lost 7 bases. In DNA form, the CDR3 reads TGTGCCAGCAGCTCCATTCCAGGGGGCCACGGGGAGCTGTTTTTT. Its protein product is CASSSIPGGHGELFF.

This chain links TRBV28 with TRBJ2-2; 8 bases are shared with TRBD2. The V and J ends lost 4 bases and 6 bases, in that order; junction bases with no gene match: 7. Germline V gives CDR1 MDHEN, CDR2 SYDVKM. CDR3 length: 15 amino acids. CDR3 DNA: TGTGCCAGCAGTTGGGTCGGGAGGGCCGCCGGGGAGCTGTTTTTT. This translates into CASSWVGRAAGELFF.

This chain connects TRBV12-5 to TRBJ2-5; 10 nucleotides agree with TRBD2. The CDR3 runs to 15 residues. V was clipped by 2 bases and J by 5 bases; unmatched bases: 5. The germline V gene has CDR1 LGHNT and CDR2 FRNRAP. CDR3 region: CASGLTSGALETQYF. Written as DNA, the CDR3 is TGTGCTAGTGGTTTGACTAGCGGGGCTTTGGAGACCCAGTACTTC.

CDR3 coding DNA: TGTGCCAGCAGAAGCTTAGCGGGGGGCGACTACAATGAGCAGTTCTTC. This translates into CASRSLAGGDYNEQFF. The genes are TRBV2 and TRBJ2-1; TRBD2 matches 10 bases. J gave up 3 bases and V 6 bases, and 8 bases lay outside the gene matches. This CDR3 contains 16 residues. From germline, CDR1 is SNHLY and CDR2 FYNNEI.

The chain employs TRBV12-2 and TRBJ2-3; the table gives TRBD1 as D, unverified against the DNA. TRBV12-2 is a listed pseudogene. CDR3 length: 18 residues. The CDR3 DNA reads as TGTGCAAGTCGCTTAGCTTCTAAGAGGGGGCCTCTGGCAGATATGCAGTATTTT. Its protein is CASRLASKRGPLADMQYF.

V and J are TRBV29-1 and TRBJ2-3, with 9 bases that match TRBD2. Germline CDR1 is SQVTM and CDR2 is ANQGSEA. The CDR3 is made up of 17 amino acids. V shed 1 base and J 3 bases; nucleotides not matched to a gene: 11. CDR3: CSVEVTSGTSLTDTQYF. CDR3 sequence (DNA): TGCAGCGTTGAAGTGACTTCCGGGACTAGCCTAACAGATACGCAGTATTTT.

The chain has TRBV5-1 and TRBJ1-2, with TRBD1 as a possible D gene (6 bases). V lost 0 bases to trimming and J lost 5 bases, with 14 bases between them. The CDR3 is 15 amino acids. Germline V gene data show CDR1 as SGHRS and CDR2 as YFSETQ. The CDR3 region is CASSLDLGAGYGYTF. The CDR3 coding sequence is TGCGCCAGCAGCTTGGATCTGGGGGCGGGTTATGGCTACACCTTC.

The gene calls are TRBV18 and TRBJ2-3; D unclear. V was shortened by 5 bases and J by 3 bases, with 15 bases between the two germline ends. The germline V gene encodes CDR1 KGHSH and CDR2 LQKENI. This CDR3 has 15 amino acids. CDR3 residues: CASSSDTHLTDTQYF. The CDR3 DNA reads as TGTGCCAGCTCATCTGACACACACCTAACAGATACGCAGTATTTT.

CDR3 residues: CASSRQGAGNTEAFF. CDR3 nucleotides: TGTGCCAGCAGTCGACAGGGGGCGGGCAACACTGAAGCTTTCTTT. The rearrangement uses TRBV27 and TRBJ1-1; 10 nucleotides match TRBD1. The germline V gene encodes CDR1 MNHEY and CDR2 SMNVEV (reference sequence). The CDR3 extends over 15 amino acids. Trimming took 5 bases from V and 2 from J; bases not matched to a gene: 5.

The CDR3 protein is CASSPQGTNEKLFF. The CDR3 DNA reads as TGCGCCAGCAGCCCCCAGGGCACTAATGAAAAACTGTTTTTT. The rearrangement joins TRBV5-1 to TRBJ1-4, with D tentatively TRBD1 (5 bases). Germline loops: CDR1 SGHRS, CDR2 YFSETQ. V was shortened by 4 bases and J by 2 bases, with 9 bases between the two germline ends. The CDR3 has 14 residues.

The table lists this clone with a count of one. At one of its ends the junction is not consistent with the germline gene, which may arise from a read error. V usage is TRBV7-9 and J usage is TRBJ2-1; D is undetermined. From germline, CDR1 is SEHNR and CDR2 FQNEAQ (reference sequence). The CDR3 is 11 amino acids. CDR3: CSSSSRNEQFF. CDR3 sequence (DNA): TGTTCCAGCAGCTCCAGAAATGAGCAGTTCTTC.

The chain recombines TRBV7-8 with TRBJ1-1; 10 bases match TRBD1. V gave up 1 base and J gave up 4 bases; unmatched junction bases: 9. The V gene's germline CDR1 is SGHVS and CDR2 FQNEAQ. The CDR3 runs 17 residues. CDR3 residues: CASSLVGTGDLGTEAFF. CDR3 bases: TGTGCCAGCAGCTTAGTTGGGACAGGGGACTTGGGCACTGAAGCTTTCTTT.

This clone appeared a single time. The rearrangement links TRBV5-4 to TRBJ2-7; possible D gene TRBD2, 6 bases. This CDR3 is built from 13 residues. V lost 3 bases to trimming and J lost 3 bases, with 10 bases between them. CDR1 is SGHNT, CDR2 YYREEE, per germline (reference sequence). The DNA of the CDR3 is TGTGCCAGCAGCTCGGGACTTTACTACGAGCAGTACTTC. This encodes CASSSGLYYEQYF.

The chain combines TRBV4-2 with TRBJ2-5; D is possibly TRBD2 (6 bases). CDR1 and CDR2 from the germline V gene are LGHNA and YNFKEQ. V lost 1 base and J lost 5, with 17 bases in between. CDR3 length: 16 amino acids. The CDR3 here is CASSQGPSEGRETQYF. CDR3 bases: TGTGCCAGCAGCCAAGGTCCTAGCGAAGGGCGGGAGACCCAGTACTTC.

The chain carries TRBV19 and TRBJ1-5; maybe TRBD1 (5 bases). The ends were cut back, 6 bases at V and 6 bases at J, with 21 bases in the middle. Germline-derived CDR1 and CDR2 are LNHDA and SQIVND (reference sequence). The CDR3 spans 16 residues. The CDR3 loop is CASSIMGLSPAQPQHF. In DNA, the CDR3 is TGTGCCAGTAGCATTATGGGACTTTCCCCCGCTCAGCCCCAGCATTTT.

The genes are TRBV9 and TRBJ1-1, with unresolved D. CDR1 is SGDLS, CDR2 YYNGEE, per germline. The CDR3 covers 12 residues. V was pared by 0 bases and J by 7 bases, with 7 bases between. The CDR3 is CASSVDYGEAFF. The CDR3 coding sequence is TGTGCCAGCAGCGTAGACTACGGTGAAGCTTTCTTT.

V usage is TRBV5-1 and J usage is TRBJ2-1; D is perhaps TRBD1 (6 bases). Germline V gives CDR1 SGHRS, CDR2 YFSETQ. This CDR3 contains 14 residues. Trimming pared 0 bases from V and 9 bases from J, leaving 13 bases between. CDR3 protein: CASSLAQGTGEQFF. The CDR3 region has the DNA TGCGCCAGCAGCTTGGCGCAGGGGACCGGTGAGCAGTTCTTC.